One T cell receptor beta chain is described in this entry. Repertoires were generated with immunoSEQ multiplex PCR, while TCRdb's copy carries only in-frame clones and drops some. This table holds 100,000 to 150,000 clones, roughly two thirds found once. V lost 3 bases and J 0 bases, leaving 15 bases between the germline ends. This CDR3 is 17 amino acids long. Germline V gives CDR1 SEHNR, CDR2 FQNEAQ (reference sequence). The entry originates in a study of blood T cell repertoires in COVID-19. Looking at the study overall: The analysed material was cDNA or gDNA that came from T cells, B-cell-depleted T cells, or PBMCs.

Sequenced input: peripheral blood. The chain carries TRBV7-9 and TRBJ2-1, with D tentatively TRBD1 (6 bases). The sequence came from a woman in her 70s with acute or convalescent COVID-19. The CDR3 loop is CASSFLDRSGSYNEQFF. The CDR3 region has the DNA TGTGCCAGCAGCTTCCTCGACAGGAGTGGCTCCTACAATGAGCAGTTCTTC.